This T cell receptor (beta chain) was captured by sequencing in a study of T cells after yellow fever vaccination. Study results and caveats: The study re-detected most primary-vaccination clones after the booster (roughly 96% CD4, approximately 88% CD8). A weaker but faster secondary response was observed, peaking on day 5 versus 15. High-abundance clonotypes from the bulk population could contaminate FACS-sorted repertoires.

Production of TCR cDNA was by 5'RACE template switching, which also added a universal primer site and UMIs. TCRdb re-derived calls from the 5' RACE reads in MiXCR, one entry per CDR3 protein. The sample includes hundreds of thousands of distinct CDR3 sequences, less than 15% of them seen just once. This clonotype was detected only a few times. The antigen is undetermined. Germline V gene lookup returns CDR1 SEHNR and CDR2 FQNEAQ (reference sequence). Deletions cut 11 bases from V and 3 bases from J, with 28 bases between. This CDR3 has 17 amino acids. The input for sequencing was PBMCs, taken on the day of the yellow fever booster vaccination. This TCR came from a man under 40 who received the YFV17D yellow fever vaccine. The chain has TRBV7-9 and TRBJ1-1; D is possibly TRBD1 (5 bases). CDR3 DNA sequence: TGTGCCTCGTTTAGCGAGGCTCTCTGGGGGTTGGACACTGAAGCTTTCTTT. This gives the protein CASFSEALWGLDTEAFF.